This T cell receptor beta chain is from a study of Ad26.COV2.S vaccination and SARS-CoV-2 variants. V was shortened by 6 bases and J by 3 bases, with 18 bases between the two germline ends. Germline V gives CDR1 SGHRS, CDR2 YFSETQ. This CDR3 contains 15 residues. Only in-frame clones appear in the TCRdb table, and some are missing; sequencing was by immunoSEQ multiplex PCR. In the table there are a few hundred thousand clones, roughly 90% of which are singletons. Treatment specified: roughly 20 received Ad26.COV2.S at low or high dose, single or two shots; a few received placebo; per-sample allocation not given. Day 63 after the first vaccine or placebo injection was the time point for sampling.

This clonotype was obtained from a person between 18 and 65 years old who received the Ad26.COV2.S COVID-19 vaccine or a placebo. The sequencing used peripheral blood, collected in a trial of Ad26.COV2.S vaccine versus placebo. The V gene is TRBV5-1, the J gene TRBJ1-2; possibly TRBD1 for D (6 bases). CDR3 DNA sequence: TGCGCCAGCAAGAGATCCGGGACATTTGACTATGGCTACACCTTC. Its protein product is CASKRSGTFDYGYTF.